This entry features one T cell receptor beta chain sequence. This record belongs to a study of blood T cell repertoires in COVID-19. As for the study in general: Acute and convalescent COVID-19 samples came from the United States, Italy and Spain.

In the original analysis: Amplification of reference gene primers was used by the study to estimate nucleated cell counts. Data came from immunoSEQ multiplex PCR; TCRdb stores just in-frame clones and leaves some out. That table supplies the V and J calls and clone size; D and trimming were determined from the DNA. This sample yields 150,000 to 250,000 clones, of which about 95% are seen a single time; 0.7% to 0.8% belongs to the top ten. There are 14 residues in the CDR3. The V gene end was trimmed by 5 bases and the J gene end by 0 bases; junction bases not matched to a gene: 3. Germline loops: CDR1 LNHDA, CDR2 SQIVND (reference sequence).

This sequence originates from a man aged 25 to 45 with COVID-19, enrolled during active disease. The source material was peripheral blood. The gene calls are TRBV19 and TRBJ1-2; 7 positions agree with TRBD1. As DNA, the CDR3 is TGTGCCAGTAGTGTCCAGGGGGCTAACTATGGCTACACCTTC. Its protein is CASSVQGANYGYTF. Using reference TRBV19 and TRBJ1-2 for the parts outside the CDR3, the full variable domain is DGGITQSPKYLFRKEGQNVTLSCEQNLNHDAMYWYRQDPGQGLRLIYYSQIVNDFQKGDIAEGYSVSREKKESFPLTVTSAQKNPTAFYLCASSVQGANYGYTFGSGTRLTVV.